This is a list of T cell receptor beta chains from one sample in a study of blood T cell repertoires in COVID-19. Only in-frame clones appear in the TCRdb table, and some are missing; sequencing was by immunoSEQ multiplex PCR. The sample consists of 350,000 to 450,000 clones, 70% to 90% of them appearing once. Input material: PBMCs or T cells enriched from blood (not recorded which). These receptors were taken from a woman under 30 who had been exposed to COVID-19. Both conserved end residues are part of each CDR3. D genes are given only for firm matches. Size is omitted from some rows. Given values are once, few, many or a class for expanded clones.

TRBV19	.	.	14	TRBJ2-7	TGTGCCAGTAGTTCCCAAGGGGCAGCTTACGAGCAGTACTTC	CASSSQGAAYEQYF
TRBV19	TRBD1	.	14	TRBJ1-1	TGTGCCAGTAGCCCAAGGGGGCGCTTCCTGACAGCTTTCTTT	CASSPRGRFLTAFF
TRBV9	.	.	14	TRBJ2-1	TGTGCCAGCAGCGTAGGAGTAGCGTACAATGAGCAGTTCTTC	CASSVGVAYNEQFF
TRBV7-9	TRBD1	once	15	TRBJ1-3	TGTGCCAGCAGGTCTACAGGGGCTAACGGAAACACCATATATTTT	CASRSTGANGNTIYF
TRBV10-2	TRBD1	.	16	TRBJ2-2	TGCGCCAGCAGCCTCTCCGGGACAGCAAACACCGGGGAGCTGTTTTTT	CASSLSGTANTGELFF
TRBV10-2	.	once	15	TRBJ2-7	TGCGCCAGCAGTGAGGGGGCAAGGGGCCCCTACGAGCAGTACTTC	CASSEGARGPYEQYF
TRBV7-9	.	.	17	TRBJ2-3	TGTGCCAGCAGCTTTTGGGTGGGCGTAAAAAGCACAGATACGCAGTATTTT	CASSFWVGVKSTDTQYF
TRBV2	TRBD1	.	16	TRBJ1-5	TGTGCCAGCAGAGAGCGGACAGGGGGCAGCAATCAGCCCCAGCATTTT	CASRERTGGSNQPQHF
TRBV28	TRBD1	.	15	TRBJ1-2	TGTGCCAGCAGCCCCGGGACAGGTATTAACTATGGCTACACCTTC	CASSPGTGINYGYTF
TRBV27	.	few	13	TRBJ2-1	TGTGCCAGCAGTTTATTAGGGGGTGGTGAGCAGTTCTTC	CASSLLGGGEQFF
TRBV29-1	.	many	13	TRBJ2-1	TGCAGCGTTCAGGGTTACTCCTACAATGAGCAGTTCTTC	CSVQGYSYNEQFF
TRBV7-9	TRBD1	.	19	TRBJ1-3	TGTGCCAGCAGCTTATTACAGGGGTTAACCTCGAGCTCTGGAAACACCATATATTTT	CASSLLQGLTSSSGNTIYF
TRBV29-1	TRBD1	.	14	TRBJ2-5	TGCAGCGCACGACAGGGGTCGGGGTCAGAGACCCAGTACTTC	CSARQGSGSETQYF
TRBV28	.	.	13	TRBJ1-2	TGTGCCAGCAGTCCCTTAGGGGTCGGTGGCTACACCTTC	CASSPLGVGGYTF
TRBV6-4	TRBD2	.	19	TRBJ2-3	TGTGCCAGCAGTGAACGACGGACTAGCGGGGTAACTAGCACAGATACGCAGTATTTT	CASSERRTSGVTSTDTQYF
TRBV7-9	TRBD1	.	15	TRBJ1-6	TGTGCCAGCAGCTTACTGGGACAGGGGAATTCACCCCTCCACTTT	CASSLLGQGNSPLHF
TRBV18	.	.	15	TRBJ2-1	TGTGCCAGCTCACCAGTGGAGGGCTCCTACAATGAGCAGTTCTTC	CASSPVEGSYNEQFF
TRBV2	.	.	14	TRBJ2-2	TGTGCCAGCAAGGGGGGGGCAAACCCCGGGGAGCTGTTTTTT	CASKGGANPGELFF
TRBV5-1	.	once	12	TRBJ2-5	TGCGCCAGCAGCATTACAGAAGAGACCCAGTACTTC	CASSITEETQYF
TRBV7-6	.	.	14	TRBJ1-1	TGTGCCAGCAGCTTAGGGCCGGCGGGCACTGAAGCTTTCTTT	CASSLGPAGTEAFF
TRBV28	TRBD1	.	18	TRBJ2-4	TGTGCCAGCAGTTTAGGGACAGGGATGCATATAGCCAAAAACATTCAGTACTTC	CASSLGTGMHIAKNIQYF
TRBV3-1/TRBV3-2	.	once	14	TRBJ2-1	TGTGCCAGCAGCCCCCCGGTGGGGCAAAGTGAGCAGTTCTTC	CASSPPVGQSEQFF
TRBV28	TRBD2	.	16	TRBJ2-5	TGTGCCAGCAGTATAAATAGCGGGGGGACAAAAGAGACCCAGTACTTC	CASSINSGGTKETQYF
TRBV18	TRBD1	.	14	TRBJ1-1	TGTGCCAGCGCGACAGGGCGTCGGAACACTGAAGCTTTCTTT	CASATGRRNTEAFF
TRBV7-3	TRBD2	.	18	TRBJ2-3	TGTGCCAGCAGCCCCGGGACTAGCGGGAACCCTACCACAGATACGCAGTATTTT	CASSPGTSGNPTTDTQYF
TRBV11-2	.	.	13	TRBJ2-1	TGTGCCAGCAGCTTATCCTCCCTCAATGAGCAGTTCTTC	CASSLSSLNEQFF
TRBV1	.	.	16	TRBJ2-1	TGCACCAGCAGCCAAGATCTAGCAGGCTCCTACAATGAGCAGTTCTTC	CTSSQDLAGSYNEQFF
TRBV30	.	.	15	TRBJ1-2	TGTGCCTGGAGTGTTAAGGACAGTTCTTACTATGGCTACACCTTC	CAWSVKDSSYYGYTF
TRBV9	TRBD2	.	15	TRBJ2-1	TGTGCCAGCAGCGCCCTAGCGGAACCATACAATGAGCAGTTCTTC	CASSALAEPYNEQFF
TRBV19	.	.	14	TRBJ1-4	TGTGCCAGTAGTATAGAAACGGGGTCTGAAAAACTGTTTTTT	CASSIETGSEKLFF